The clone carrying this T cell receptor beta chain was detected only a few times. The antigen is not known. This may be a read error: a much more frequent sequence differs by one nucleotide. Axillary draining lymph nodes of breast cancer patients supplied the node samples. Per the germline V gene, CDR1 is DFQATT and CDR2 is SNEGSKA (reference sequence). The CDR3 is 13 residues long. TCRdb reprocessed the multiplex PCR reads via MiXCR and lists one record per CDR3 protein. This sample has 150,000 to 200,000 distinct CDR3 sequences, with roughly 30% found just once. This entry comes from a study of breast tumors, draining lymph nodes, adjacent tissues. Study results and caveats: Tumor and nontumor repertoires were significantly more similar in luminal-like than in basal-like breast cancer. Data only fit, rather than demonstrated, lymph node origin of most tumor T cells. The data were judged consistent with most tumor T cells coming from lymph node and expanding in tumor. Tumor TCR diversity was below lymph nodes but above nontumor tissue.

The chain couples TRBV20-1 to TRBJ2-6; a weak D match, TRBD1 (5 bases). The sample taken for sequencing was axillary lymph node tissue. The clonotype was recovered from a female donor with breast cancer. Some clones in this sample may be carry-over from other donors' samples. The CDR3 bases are TGCAGTGCTAATCTCCCTGGGGCCAACGCCCTGACTTTC. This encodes CSANLPGANALTF.